This T cell receptor beta chain was captured in a study of radiation and T cells in renal cell carcinoma. Time point: baseline pretreatment blood. Treatment of the sample: 15 Gy SBRT to primary tumor, nephrectomy 4 weeks later. Clear cell pathology was present in this patient's renal cell carcinoma. Study conclusions and caveats: From baseline, blood top tumor clonotypes peaked at 2 weeks post-radiation.

Sequencing was performed with immunoSEQ multiplex PCR; in TCRdb, only in-frame clones are kept and a portion is missing. The table shows some 140,000 clones, with over 75% occurring only once. The CDR3 is 14 amino acids. V lost 3 bases to trimming and J lost 5 bases, with 15 bases between them. Germline CDR1 reads SGDLS; CDR2 reads YYNGEE. On this clone: The antigen remains unidentified.

The V gene is TRBV9, the J gene TRBJ2-7; D may match TRBD1 or TRBD2 (5 bases each). Sequenced here: blood, sampled from a patient whose treatment included radiotherapy and nephrectomy. The receptor was derived from a woman between 50 and 59 years old with renal cell carcinoma. CDR3 DNA sequence: TGTGCCAGCAGCGCCGGGACCGGTTTTGACGAGCAGTACTTC. Its protein product is CASSAGTGFDEQYF.